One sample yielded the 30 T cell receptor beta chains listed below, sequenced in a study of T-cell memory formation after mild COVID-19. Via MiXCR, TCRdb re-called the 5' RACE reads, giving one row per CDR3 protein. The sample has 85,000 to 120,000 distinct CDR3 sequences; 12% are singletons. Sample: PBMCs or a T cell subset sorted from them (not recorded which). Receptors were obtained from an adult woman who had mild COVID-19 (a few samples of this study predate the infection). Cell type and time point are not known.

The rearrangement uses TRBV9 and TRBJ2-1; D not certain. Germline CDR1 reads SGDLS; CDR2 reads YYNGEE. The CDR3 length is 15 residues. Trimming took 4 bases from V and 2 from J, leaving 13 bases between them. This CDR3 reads CASSPNQVPYNEQFF. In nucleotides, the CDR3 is TGTGCCAGCAGCCCTAACCAGGTCCCCTACAATGAGCAGTTCTTC.

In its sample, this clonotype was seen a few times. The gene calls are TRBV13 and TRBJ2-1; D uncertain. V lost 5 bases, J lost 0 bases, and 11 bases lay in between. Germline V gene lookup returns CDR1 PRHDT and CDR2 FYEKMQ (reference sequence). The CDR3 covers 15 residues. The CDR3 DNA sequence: TGTGCCAGCAGCGCCAATGATGACTCCTACAATGAGCAGTTCTTC. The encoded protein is CASSANDDSYNEQFF.

CDR3 coding DNA: TGTGCCAGCAGTTCCCGCTTCGAGCAGTACTTC. This sequence encodes CASSSRFEQYF. The rearrangement uses TRBV27 and TRBJ2-7; D not certain. There are 11 residues in the CDR3. The V and J ends lost 4 bases and 6 bases respectively, with 7 bases between them. CDR1 is MNHEY and CDR2 is SMNVEV in the germline V gene (reference sequence).

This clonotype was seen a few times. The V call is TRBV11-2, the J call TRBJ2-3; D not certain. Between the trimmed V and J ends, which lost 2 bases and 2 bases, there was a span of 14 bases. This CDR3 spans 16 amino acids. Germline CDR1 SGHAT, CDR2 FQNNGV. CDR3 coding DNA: TGTGCCAGCAGCTTACTGGGTTACGACCCCACAGATACGCAGTATTTT. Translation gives CASSLLGYDPTDTQYF.

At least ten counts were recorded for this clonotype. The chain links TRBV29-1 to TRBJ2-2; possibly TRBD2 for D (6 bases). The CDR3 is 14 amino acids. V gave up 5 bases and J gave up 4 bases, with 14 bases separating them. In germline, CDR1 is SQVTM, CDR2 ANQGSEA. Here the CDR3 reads CSVPDYAGTGELFF. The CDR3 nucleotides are TGCAGCGTTCCGGACTACGCAGGCACCGGGGAGCTGTTTTTT.

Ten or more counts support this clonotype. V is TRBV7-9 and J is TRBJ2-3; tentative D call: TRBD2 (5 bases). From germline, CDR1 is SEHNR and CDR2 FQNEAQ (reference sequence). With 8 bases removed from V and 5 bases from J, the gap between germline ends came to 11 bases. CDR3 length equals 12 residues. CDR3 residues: CASSDGRDTQYF. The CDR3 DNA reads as TGTGCCAGCTCTGATGGGAGAGATACGCAGTATTTT. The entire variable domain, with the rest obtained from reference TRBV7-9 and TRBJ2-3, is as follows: DTGVSQNPRHKITKRGQNVTFRCDPISEHNRLYWYRQTLGQGPEFLTYFQNEAQLEKSRLLSDRFSAERPKGSFSTLEIQRTEQGDSAMYLCASSDGRDTQYFGPGTRLTVL.

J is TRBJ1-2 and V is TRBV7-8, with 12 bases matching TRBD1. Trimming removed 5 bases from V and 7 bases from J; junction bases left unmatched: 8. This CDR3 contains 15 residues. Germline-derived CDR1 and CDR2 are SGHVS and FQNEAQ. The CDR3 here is CASSDRDRGLSGYTF. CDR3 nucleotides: TGTGCCAGCAGCGACCGGGACAGGGGGCTTTCTGGCTACACCTTC.

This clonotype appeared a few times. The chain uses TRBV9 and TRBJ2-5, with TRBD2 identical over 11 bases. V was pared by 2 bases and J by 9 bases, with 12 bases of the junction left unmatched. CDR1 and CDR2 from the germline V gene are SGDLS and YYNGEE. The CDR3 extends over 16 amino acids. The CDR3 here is CASSVSTSGGRPAQYF. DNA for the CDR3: TGTGCCAGCAGCGTCTCTACTAGCGGGGGCCGACCGGCCCAGTACTTC.

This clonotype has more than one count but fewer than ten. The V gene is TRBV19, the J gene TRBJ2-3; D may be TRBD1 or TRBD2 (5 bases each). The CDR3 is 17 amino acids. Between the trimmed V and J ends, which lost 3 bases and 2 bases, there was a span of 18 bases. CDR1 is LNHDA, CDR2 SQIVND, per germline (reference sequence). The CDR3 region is CASSIKALGTYTDTQYF. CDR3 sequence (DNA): TGTGCCAGTAGTATCAAAGCGTTGGGGACGTACACAGATACGCAGTATTTT.

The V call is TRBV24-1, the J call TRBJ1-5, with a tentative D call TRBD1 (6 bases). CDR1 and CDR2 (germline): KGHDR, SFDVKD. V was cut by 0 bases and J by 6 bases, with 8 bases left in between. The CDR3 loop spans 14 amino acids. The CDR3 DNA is TGTGCCACCAGTGATTTGGACAGGACTCAGCCCCAGCATTTT. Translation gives CATSDLDRTQPQHF.

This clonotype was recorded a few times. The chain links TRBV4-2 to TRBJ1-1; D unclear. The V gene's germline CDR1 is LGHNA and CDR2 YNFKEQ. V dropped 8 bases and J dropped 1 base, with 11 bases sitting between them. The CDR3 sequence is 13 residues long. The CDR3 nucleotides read TGTGCCAGCTCCCCCCGGCGGAACACTGAAGCTTTCTTT. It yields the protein CASSPRRNTEAFF.

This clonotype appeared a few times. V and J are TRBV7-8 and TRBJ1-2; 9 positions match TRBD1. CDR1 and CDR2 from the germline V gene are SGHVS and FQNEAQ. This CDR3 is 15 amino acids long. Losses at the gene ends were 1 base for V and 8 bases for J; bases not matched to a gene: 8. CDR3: CASSLGPRTGDGYTF. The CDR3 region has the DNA TGTGCCAGCAGCTTAGGACCCCGGACAGGGGACGGCTACACCTTC.

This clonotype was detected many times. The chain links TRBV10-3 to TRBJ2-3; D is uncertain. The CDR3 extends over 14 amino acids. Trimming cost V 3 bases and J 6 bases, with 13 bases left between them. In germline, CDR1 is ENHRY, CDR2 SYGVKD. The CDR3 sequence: CAISESDPRDTQYF. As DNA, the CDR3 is TGTGCCATCAGTGAATCTGACCCTAGGGATACGCAGTATTTT.

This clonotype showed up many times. The CDR3 DNA follows: TGCAGTGCTAGAGGAGGGGGCTTTAGCGGGTACGGAGAGACCCAGTACTTC. This gives the protein CSARGGGFSGYGETQYF. The V call is TRBV20-1, the J call TRBJ2-5; the D gene could be TRBD1 or TRBD2 (7 bases each). In germline, CDR1 is DFQATT, CDR2 SNEGSKA (reference sequence). Trimming left V 1 base short and J 4 bases short, with 22 bases between. This CDR3 spans 17 amino acids.

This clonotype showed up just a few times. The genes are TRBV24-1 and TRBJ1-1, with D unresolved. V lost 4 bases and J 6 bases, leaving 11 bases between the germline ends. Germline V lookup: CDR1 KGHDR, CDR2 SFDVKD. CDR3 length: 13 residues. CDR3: CATSDPVRPEAFF. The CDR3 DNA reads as TGTGCCACCAGTGACCCGGTTCGGCCTGAAGCTTTCTTT.

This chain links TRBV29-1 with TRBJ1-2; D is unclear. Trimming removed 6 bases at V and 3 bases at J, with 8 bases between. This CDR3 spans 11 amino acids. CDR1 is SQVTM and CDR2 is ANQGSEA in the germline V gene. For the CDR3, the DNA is TGCAGCGTGACGGGCCACTATGGCTACACCTTC. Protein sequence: CSVTGHYGYTF.

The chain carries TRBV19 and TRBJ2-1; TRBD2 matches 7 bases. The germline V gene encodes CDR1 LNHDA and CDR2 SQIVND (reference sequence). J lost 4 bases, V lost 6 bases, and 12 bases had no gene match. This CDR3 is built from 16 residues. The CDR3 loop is CASRPVGRELYNEQFF. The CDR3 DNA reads TGTGCCAGTAGGCCCGTTGGGCGGGAGTTATACAATGAGCAGTTCTTC.

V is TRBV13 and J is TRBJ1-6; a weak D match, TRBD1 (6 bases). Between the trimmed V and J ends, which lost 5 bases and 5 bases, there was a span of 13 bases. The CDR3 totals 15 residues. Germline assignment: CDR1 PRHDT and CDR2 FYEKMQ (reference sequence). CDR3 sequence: CASSPSGHHNSPLHF. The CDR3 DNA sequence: TGTGCCAGCAGCCCATCGGGACACCATAATTCACCCCTCCACTTT.

CDR3 loop: CASSDRTAYEQYF. As DNA, the CDR3 is TGTGCCAGCAGTGATAGGACAGCTTACGAGCAGTACTTC. The chain combines TRBV25-1 with TRBJ2-7, with D possibly being TRBD1 (6 bases). CDR1 is MGHDK and CDR2 is SYGVNS in the germline V gene. This CDR3 spans 13 amino acids. Trimming removed 3 bases at V and 4 bases at J, with 10 bases between.

The CDR3 loop is CASSQVTSGTIHEQFF. In DNA, the CDR3 is TGTGCCAGCAGCCAAGTGACTAGCGGGACTATCCATGAGCAGTTCTTC. The chain employs TRBV14 and TRBJ2-1; 11 bases agree with TRBD2. Germline-derived CDR1 and CDR2 are SGHDN and FVKESK. The CDR3 is 16 amino acids. V dropped 1 base and J dropped 8; count of bases not matched to a gene: 7. Combining the CDR3 with reference TRBV14 and TRBJ2-1 gives the whole variable domain EAGVTQFPSHSVIEKGQTVTLRCDPISGHDNLYWYRRVMGKEIKFLLHFVKESKQDESGMPNNRFLAERTGGTYSTLKVQPAELEDSGVYFCASSQVTSGTIHEQFFGPGTRLTVL.

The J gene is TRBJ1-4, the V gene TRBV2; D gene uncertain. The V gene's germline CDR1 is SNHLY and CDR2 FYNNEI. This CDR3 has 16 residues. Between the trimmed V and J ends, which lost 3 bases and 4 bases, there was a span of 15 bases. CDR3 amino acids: CASSERPGTYNEKLFF. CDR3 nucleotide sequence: TGTGCCAGCAGTGAGAGGCCAGGAACCTATAATGAAAAACTGTTTTTT.

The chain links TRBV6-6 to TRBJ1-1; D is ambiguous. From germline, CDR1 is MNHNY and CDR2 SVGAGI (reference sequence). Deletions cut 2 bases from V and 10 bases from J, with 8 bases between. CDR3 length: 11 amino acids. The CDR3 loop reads CASSYDGTAFF. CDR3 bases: TGTGCCAGCAGTTACGACGGAACAGCTTTCTTT.

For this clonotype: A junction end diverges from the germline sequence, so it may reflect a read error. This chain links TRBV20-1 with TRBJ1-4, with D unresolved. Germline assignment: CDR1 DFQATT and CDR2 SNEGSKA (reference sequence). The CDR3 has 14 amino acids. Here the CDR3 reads CSARSLEINEKLFF. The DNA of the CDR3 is TGCAGTGCTAGAAGTCTAGAGATTAATGAAAAACTTTTTTTT.

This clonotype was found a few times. This CDR3 is CASSYIDRGANYGYTF. The CDR3 DNA reads TGTGCCAGCAGCTATATCGACAGGGGGGCTAACTATGGCTACACCTTC. The genes are TRBV7-9 and TRBJ1-2; 9 bases match TRBD1. The V gene end was trimmed by 4 bases and the J gene end by 0 bases; junction bases not matched to a gene: 6. The CDR3 runs 16 residues. Looked up from germline, CDR1 is SEHNR and CDR2 is FQNEAQ (reference sequence).

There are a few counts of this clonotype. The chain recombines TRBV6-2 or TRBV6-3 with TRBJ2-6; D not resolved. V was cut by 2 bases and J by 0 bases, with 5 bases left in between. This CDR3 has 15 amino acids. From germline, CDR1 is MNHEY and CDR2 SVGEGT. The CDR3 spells CASSYRVSGANVLTF. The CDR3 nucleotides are TGTGCCAGCAGTTACAGAGTCTCTGGGGCCAACGTCCTGACTTTC.

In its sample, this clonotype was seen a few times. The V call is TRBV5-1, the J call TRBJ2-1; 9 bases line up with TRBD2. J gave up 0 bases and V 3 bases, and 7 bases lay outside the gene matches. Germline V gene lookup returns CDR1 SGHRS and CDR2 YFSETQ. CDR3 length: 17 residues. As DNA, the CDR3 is TGCGCCAGCAGCTCTAGCGGGGTTGTAAGCTCCTACAATGAGCAGTTCTTC. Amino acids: CASSSSGVVSSYNEQFF. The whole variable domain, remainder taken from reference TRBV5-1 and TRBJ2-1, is KAGVTQTPRYLIKTRGQQVTLSCSPISGHRSVSWYQQTPGQGLQFLFEYFSETQRNKGNFPGRFSGRQFSNSRSEMNVSTLELGDSALYLCASSSSGVVSSYNEQFFGPGTRLTVL.

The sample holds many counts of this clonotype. The CDR3 protein is CSAREVVGGSYEQYF. The CDR3 bases are TGCAGTGCTAGAGAGGTGGTAGGGGGGTCCTACGAGCAGTACTTC. This chain links TRBV20-1 with TRBJ2-7; either TRBD1 or TRBD2 may fit D (6 bases each). CDR1 is DFQATT, CDR2 SNEGSKA, per germline (reference sequence). This CDR3 comprises 15 residues. V lost 0 bases to trimming and J lost 1 base, with 13 bases between them.

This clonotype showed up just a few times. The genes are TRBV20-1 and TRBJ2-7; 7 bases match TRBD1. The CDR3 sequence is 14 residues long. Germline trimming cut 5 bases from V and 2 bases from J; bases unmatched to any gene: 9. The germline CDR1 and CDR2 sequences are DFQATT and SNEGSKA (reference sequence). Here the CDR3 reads CSAGPDRAAYEQYF. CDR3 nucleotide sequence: TGCAGTGCTGGCCCCGACAGGGCTGCCTACGAGCAGTACTTC.

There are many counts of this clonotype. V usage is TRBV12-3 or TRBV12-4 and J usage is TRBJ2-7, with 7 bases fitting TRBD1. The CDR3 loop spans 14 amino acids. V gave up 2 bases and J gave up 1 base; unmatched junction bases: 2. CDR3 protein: CASSLQGESYEQYF. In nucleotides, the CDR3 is TGTGCCAGCAGTTTACAGGGGGAATCCTACGAGCAGTACTTC.

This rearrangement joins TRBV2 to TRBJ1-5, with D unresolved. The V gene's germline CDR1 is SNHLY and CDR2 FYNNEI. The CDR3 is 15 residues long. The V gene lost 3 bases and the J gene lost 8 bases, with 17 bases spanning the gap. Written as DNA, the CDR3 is TGTGCCAGCAGTGAGGGGATGGGCGCTCGGGAGCCCCAGCATTTT. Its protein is CASSEGMGAREPQHF. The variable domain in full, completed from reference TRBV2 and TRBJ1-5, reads EPEVTQTPSHQVTQMGQEVILRCVPISNHLYFYWYRQILGQKVEFLVSFYNNEISEKSEIFDDQFSVERPDGSNFTLKIRSTKLEDSAMYFCASSEGMGAREPQHFGDGTRLSIL.